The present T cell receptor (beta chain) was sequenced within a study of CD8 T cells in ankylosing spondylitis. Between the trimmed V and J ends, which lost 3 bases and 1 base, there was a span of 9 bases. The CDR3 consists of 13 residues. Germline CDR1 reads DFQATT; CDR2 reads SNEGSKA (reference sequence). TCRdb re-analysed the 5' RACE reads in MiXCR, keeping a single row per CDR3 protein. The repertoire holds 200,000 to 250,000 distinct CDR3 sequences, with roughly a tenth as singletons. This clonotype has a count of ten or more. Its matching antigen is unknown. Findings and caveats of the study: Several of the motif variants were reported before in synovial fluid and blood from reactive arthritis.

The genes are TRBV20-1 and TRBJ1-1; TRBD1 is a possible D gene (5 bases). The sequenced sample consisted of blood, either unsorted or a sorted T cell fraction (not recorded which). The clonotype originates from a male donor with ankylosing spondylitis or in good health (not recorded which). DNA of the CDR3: TGCAGTGCTAGGACAGATCCGAACACTGAAGCTTTCTTT. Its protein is CSARTDPNTEAFF.